A selection of T cell receptor beta chains follows, all from one sample in a study of CD8 T cells in Susac syndrome. TCRdb itself ran the immunoSEQ multiplex PCR reads through MiXCR, one entry per CDR3 protein. The sample lists approximately 120,000 distinct CDR3 sequences, about 95% occurring once. The sequenced sample consisted of CD4+ T cells from PBMCs. Receptors were obtained from a human donor in good health. Both conserved end residues are part of each CDR3. Where a row states a size, it is once, few, many or the class of an expanded clone; other rows omit it.

CDR3aa: CSATRGAEGEETQYF
len: 15
abundance: -
v_gene: TRBV20-1

CDR3aa: CASSSAGTGGDTQYF
len: 15
abundance: -
v_gene: TRBV12-3/TRBV12-4

CDR3aa: CASSLGPLGSYEQYF
len: 15
abundance: -
v_gene: TRBV18

CDR3aa: CSASSGDVEKLFF
len: 13
abundance: -
v_gene: TRBV20-1

CDR3aa: CSVGQDSYEQYF
len: 12
abundance: -
v_gene: TRBV29-1

CDR3aa: CSCTWTSQETQYF
len: 13
abundance: -
v_gene: TRBV20-1

CDR3aa: CAISAEALGHTDTQYF
len: 16
abundance: -
v_gene: TRBV10-3

CDR3aa: CSARGGDFRYEEQYF
len: 15
abundance: once
v_gene: TRBV20-1

CDR3aa: CASSQSDRGGGSNTGELFF
len: 19
abundance: -
v_gene: TRBV23-1

CDR3aa: CASSRRQTAVYGYTF
len: 15
abundance: -
v_gene: TRBV6-2/TRBV6-3

CDR3aa: CASSQPELAGVETQYF
len: 16
abundance: -
v_gene: TRBV4-2

CDR3aa: CASSVSSGRAVYEQYF
len: 16
abundance: -
v_gene: TRBV19

CDR3aa: CASSLGQGMGQPQHF
len: 15
abundance: -
v_gene: TRBV7-2

CDR3aa: CSAEGHLSEAFF
len: 12
abundance: -
v_gene: TRBV29-1

CDR3aa: CASSESGTGGNQPQHF
len: 16
abundance: -
v_gene: TRBV25-1

CDR3aa: CASSHRQGVNYGYTF
len: 15
abundance: -
v_gene: TRBV3-1

CDR3aa: CASSVTGRNQPQHF
len: 14
abundance: -
v_gene: TRBV10-2

CDR3aa: CSFSQRGVGELFF
len: 13
abundance: once
v_gene: TRBV29-1

CDR3aa: CASSPRGGGNTIYF
len: 14
abundance: -
v_gene: TRBV28

CDR3aa: CASSSDRGLANTEAFF
len: 16
abundance: -
v_gene: TRBV5-1

CDR3aa: CASSQGAGQGYGYTF
len: 15
abundance: -
v_gene: TRBV3-1

CDR3aa: CSALIAGGQETQYF
len: 14
abundance: -
v_gene: TRBV20-1

CDR3aa: CASSLPLAGNTGELFF
len: 16
abundance: -
v_gene: TRBV5-4

CDR3aa: CASSGRTGGSYEQYF
len: 15
abundance: -
v_gene: TRBV2

CDR3aa: CASSYLGNRVPGELFF
len: 16
abundance: -
v_gene: TRBV4-1

CDR3aa: CASSLAGYNNEQFF
len: 14
abundance: -
v_gene: TRBV5-1